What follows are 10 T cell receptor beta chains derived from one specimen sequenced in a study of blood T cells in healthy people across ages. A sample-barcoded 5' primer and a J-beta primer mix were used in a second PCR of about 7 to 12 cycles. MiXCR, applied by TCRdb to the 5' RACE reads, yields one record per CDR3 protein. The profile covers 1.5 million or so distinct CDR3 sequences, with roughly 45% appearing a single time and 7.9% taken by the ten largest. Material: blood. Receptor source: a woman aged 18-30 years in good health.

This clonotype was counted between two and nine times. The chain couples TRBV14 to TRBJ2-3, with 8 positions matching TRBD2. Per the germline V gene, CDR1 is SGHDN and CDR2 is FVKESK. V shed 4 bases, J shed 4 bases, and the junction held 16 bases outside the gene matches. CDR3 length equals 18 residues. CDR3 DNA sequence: TGTGCCAGCAGCCTATGGGATTGGAGCGGGAGTACTGCAGATACGCAGTATTTT. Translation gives CASSLWDWSGSTADTQYF.

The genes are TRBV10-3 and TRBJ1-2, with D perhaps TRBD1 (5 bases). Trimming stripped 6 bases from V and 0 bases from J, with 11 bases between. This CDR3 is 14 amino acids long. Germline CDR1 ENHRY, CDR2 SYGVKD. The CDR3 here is CAISVMDTNYGYTF. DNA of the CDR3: TGTGCCATCAGCGTTATGGACACTAACTATGGCTACACCTTC.

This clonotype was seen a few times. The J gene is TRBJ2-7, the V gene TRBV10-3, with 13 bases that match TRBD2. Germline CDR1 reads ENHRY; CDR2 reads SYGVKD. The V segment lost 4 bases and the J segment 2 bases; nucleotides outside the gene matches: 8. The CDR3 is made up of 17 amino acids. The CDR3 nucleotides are TGTGCCATCAGTGGCGGGACTAGCGGGACCCAAACCTACGAGCAGTACTTC. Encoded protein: CAISGGTSGTQTYEQYF.

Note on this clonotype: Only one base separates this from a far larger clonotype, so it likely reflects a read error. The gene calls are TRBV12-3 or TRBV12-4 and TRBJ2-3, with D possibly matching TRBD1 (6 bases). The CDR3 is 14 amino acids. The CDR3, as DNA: TGTGCCGGCAGTTTGAGGGGGAGCACAGATACGCAGTATTTT. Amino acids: CAGSLRGSTDTQYF.

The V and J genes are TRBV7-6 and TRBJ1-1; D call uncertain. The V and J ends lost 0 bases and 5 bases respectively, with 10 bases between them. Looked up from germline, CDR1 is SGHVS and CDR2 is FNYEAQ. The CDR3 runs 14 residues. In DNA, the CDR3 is TGTGCCAGCAGCTTAGCCCCGGCCGGGACTGAAGCTTTCTTT. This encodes CASSLAPAGTEAFF.

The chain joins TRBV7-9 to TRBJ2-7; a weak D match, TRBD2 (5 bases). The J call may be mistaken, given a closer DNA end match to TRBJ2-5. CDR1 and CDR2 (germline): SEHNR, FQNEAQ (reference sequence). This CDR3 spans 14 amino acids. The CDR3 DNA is TGTGCCAGCAACCTAGGAACGGGATTTGAGACCCAGTACTTC. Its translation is CASNLGTGFETQYF.

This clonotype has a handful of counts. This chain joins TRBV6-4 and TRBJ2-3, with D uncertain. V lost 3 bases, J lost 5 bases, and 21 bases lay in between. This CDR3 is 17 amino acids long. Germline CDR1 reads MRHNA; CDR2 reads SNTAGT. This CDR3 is CASSDHLRLNGLDTQYF. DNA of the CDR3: TGTGCCAGCAGTGATCACTTAAGGTTGAATGGTTTAGATACGCAGTATTTT.

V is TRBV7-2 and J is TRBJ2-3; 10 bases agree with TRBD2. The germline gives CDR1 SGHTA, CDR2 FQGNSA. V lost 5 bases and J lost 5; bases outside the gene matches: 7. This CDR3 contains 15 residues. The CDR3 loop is CASSLRGLALDTQYF. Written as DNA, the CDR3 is TGTGCCAGCAGCCTCCGGGGACTAGCGTTAGATACGCAGTATTTT.

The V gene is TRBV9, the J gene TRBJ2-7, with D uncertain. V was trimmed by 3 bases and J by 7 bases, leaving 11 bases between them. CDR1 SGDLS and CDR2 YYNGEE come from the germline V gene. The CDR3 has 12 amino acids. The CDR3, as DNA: TGTGCCAGCAGCGGTGGTTCGGGTGAGCAGTACTTC. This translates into CASSGGSGEQYF.

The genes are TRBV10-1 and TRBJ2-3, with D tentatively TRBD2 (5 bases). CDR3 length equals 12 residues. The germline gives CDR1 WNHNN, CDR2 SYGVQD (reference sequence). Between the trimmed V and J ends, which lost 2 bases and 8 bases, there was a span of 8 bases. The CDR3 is CASSEPAGTQYF. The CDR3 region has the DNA TGCGCCAGCAGTGAGCCGGCGGGTACGCAGTATTTT.